The sequence of this T cell receptor (beta chain) was determined in a study of cytomegalovirus exposure and HLA in healthy donors. Study-level background: Caucasian-associated ancestry cluster membership applied to under 85% of nearly 400 genotyped donors. General study results and limits: Reported findings show TCR beta sequences accurately forecast HLA-A and HLA-B alleles in most subjects.

The primer mix had 60 Vbeta and 13 Jbeta primers. Original data processing: Later reanalysis found around 74 million unique TCR beta chains, roughly 9.9 million of them shared. Profiled with immunoSEQ multiplex PCR; TCRdb holds only in-frame clones, not every one. D and trimming come from the DNA, and the V and J calls and clone size come from that table. The sample holds roughly 140,000 clones; 64% are singletons and the top ten take around 3%. Concerning this clone: Its antigen is unknown.

The clonotype was recovered from a woman aged 25 to 39 in good health and CMV-seropositive. Sequencing was carried out using PBMCs.

CDR3 region: CSADLRTSPYEQYF. The CDR3 nucleotides are TGCAGCGCCGACCTCAGGACTAGCCCCTACGAGCAGTACTTC. This chain joins TRBV29-1 and TRBJ2-7, with 8 bases that match TRBD2. V shed 7 bases, J shed 2 bases, and the junction held 10 bases outside the gene matches. Germline V CDR1 and CDR2: SQVTM, ANQGSEA. The CDR3 totals 14 residues.